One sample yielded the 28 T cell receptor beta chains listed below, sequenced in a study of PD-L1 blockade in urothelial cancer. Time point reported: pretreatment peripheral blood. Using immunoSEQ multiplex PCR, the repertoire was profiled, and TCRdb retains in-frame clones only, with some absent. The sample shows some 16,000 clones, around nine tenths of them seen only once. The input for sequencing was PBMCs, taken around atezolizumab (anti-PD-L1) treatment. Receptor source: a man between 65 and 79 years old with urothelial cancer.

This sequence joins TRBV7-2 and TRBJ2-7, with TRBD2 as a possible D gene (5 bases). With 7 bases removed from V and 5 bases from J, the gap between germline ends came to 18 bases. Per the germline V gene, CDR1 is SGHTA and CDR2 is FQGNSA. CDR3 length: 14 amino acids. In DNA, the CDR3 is TGTGCCAGCAACAAGGACTCTTCCTTTAACGAGCAGTACTTC. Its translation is CASNKDSSFNEQYF.

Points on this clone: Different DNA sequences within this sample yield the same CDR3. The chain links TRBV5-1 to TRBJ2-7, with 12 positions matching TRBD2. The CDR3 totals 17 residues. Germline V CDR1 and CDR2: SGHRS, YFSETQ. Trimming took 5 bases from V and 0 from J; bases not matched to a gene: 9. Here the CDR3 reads CASRLTSGGRNSYEQYF. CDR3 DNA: TGCGCCAGCAGGTTGACTAGCGGGGGCCGGAACTCCTACGAGCAGTACTTC.

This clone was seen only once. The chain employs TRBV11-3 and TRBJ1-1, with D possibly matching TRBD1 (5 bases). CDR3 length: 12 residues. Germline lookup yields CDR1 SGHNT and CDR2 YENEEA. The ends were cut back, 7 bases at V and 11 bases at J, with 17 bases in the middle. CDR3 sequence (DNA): TGTGCCAGCAACAATCCCAGGGAGGAGGCTTTCTTT. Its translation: CASNNPREEAFF.

The CDR3 here is CASSEFSGTAYNEQFF. CDR3 in DNA: TGCGCCAGCAGTGAGTTTAGCGGGACAGCCTACAATGAGCAGTTCTTC. This chain connects TRBV10-1 to TRBJ2-1, with a weak D call TRBD2 (8 bases). The CDR3 loop spans 16 amino acids. V lost 1 base to trimming and J lost 2 bases, with 12 bases between them. In germline, CDR1 is WNHNN, CDR2 SYGVQD (reference sequence).

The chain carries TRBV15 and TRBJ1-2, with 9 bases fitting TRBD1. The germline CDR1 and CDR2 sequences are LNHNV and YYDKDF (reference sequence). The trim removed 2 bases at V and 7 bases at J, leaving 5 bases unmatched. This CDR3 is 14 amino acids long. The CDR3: CATSRLQGASGYTF. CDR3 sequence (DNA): TGTGCCACCAGCAGATTACAGGGGGCGAGTGGCTACACCTTC.

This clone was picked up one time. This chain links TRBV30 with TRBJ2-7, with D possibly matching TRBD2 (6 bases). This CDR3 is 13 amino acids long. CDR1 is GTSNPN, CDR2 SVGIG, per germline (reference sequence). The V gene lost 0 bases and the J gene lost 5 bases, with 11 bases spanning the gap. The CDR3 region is CAWSVLGGDEQYF. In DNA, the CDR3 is TGTGCCTGGAGTGTATTGGGAGGCGACGAGCAGTACTTC.

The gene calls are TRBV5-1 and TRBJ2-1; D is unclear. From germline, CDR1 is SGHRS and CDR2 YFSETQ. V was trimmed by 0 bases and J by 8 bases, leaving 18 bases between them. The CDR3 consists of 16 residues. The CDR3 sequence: CASSLENGQQVDEQFF. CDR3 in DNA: TGCGCCAGCAGCTTGGAAAATGGTCAGCAGGTCGATGAGCAGTTCTTC.

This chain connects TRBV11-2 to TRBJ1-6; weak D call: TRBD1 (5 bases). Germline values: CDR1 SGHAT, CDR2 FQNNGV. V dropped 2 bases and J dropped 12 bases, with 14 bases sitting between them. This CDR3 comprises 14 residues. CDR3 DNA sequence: TGTGCCAGCAGCTTATTGCGGGACGGCGTACCCCTCCACTTT. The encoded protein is CASSLLRDGVPLHF.

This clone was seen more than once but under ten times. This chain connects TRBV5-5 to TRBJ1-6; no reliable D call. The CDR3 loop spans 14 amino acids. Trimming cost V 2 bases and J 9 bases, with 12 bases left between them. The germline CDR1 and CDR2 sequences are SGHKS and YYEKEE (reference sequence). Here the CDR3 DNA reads TGTGCCAGCAGCTTTGGAGCCTCGGGTTCACCCCTCCACTTT. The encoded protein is CASSFGASGSPLHF.

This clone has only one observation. The CDR3 sequence is CASSPGQGGYKQYF. CDR3 nucleotides: TGTGCCAGCAGCCCGGGACAGGGTGGGTACAAGCAGTACTTC. The chain is built from TRBV5-6 and TRBJ2-7; TRBD1 aligns across 9 bases. J gave up 8 bases and V 4 bases, and 10 bases lay outside the gene matches. The CDR3 runs to 14 residues. From germline, CDR1 is SGHDT and CDR2 YYEEEE.

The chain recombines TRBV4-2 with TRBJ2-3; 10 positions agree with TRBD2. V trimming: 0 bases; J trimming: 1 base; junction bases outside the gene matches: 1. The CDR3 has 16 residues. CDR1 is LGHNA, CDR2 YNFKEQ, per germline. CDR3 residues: CASSQDLAGGTDTQYF. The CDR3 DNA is TGTGCCAGCAGCCAAGATCTAGCGGGGGGCACAGATACGCAGTATTTT.

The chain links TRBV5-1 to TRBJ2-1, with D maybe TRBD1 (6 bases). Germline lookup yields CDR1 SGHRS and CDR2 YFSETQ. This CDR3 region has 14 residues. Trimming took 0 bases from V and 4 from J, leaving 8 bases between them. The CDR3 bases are TGCGCCAGCAGCTTGGGGACAGAATACAATGAGCAGTTCTTC. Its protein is CASSLGTEYNEQFF.

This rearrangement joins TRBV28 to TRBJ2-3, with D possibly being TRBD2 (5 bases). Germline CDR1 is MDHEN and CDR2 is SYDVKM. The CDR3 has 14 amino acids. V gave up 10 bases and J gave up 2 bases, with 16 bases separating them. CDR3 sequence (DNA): TGTGCCACCACCTCTCGAGGGCTCACAGATACGCAGTATTTT. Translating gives CATTSRGLTDTQYF.

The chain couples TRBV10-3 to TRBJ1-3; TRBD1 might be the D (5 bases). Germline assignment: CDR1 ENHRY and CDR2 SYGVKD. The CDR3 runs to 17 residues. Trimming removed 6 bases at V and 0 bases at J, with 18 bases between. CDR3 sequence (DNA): TGTGCCATCAGCCAACAAGCGGGGCCCAACTCTGGAAACACCATATATTTT. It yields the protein CAISQQAGPNSGNTIYF.

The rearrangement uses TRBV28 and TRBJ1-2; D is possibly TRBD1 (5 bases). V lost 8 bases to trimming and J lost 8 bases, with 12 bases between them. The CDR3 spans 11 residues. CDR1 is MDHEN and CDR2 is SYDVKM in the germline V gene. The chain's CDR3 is CASLGAFGYTF. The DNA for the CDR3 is TGTGCCAGCCTAGGGGCATTCGGCTACACCTTC.

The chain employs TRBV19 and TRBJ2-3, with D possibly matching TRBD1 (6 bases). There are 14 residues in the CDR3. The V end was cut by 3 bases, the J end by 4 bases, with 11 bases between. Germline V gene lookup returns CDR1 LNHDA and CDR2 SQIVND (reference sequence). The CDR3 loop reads CASSMGAGADTQYF. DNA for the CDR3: TGTGCCAGTAGTATGGGGGCCGGGGCAGATACGCAGTATTTT.

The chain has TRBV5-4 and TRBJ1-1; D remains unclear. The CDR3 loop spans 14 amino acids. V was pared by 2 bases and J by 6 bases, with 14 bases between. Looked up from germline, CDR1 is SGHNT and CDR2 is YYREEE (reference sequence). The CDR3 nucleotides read TGTGCCAGCAGCTTTGAGGGCATGGCAGCTGAAGCTTTCTTT. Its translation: CASSFEGMAAEAFF.

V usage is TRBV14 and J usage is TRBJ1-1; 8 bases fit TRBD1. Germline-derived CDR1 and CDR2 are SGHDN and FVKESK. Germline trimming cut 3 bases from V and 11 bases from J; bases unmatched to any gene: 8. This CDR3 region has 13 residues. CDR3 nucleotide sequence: TGTGCCAGCAGCCACGTACAGGGGGAGATGGCTTTCTTT. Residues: CASSHVQGEMAFF.

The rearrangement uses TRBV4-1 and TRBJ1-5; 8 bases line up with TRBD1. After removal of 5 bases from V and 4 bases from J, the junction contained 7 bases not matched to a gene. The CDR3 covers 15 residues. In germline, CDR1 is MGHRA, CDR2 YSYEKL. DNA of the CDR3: TGCGCCAGCAGCTCAGGACAGGGCTTGAATCAGCCCCAGCATTTT. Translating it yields CASSSGQGLNQPQHF.

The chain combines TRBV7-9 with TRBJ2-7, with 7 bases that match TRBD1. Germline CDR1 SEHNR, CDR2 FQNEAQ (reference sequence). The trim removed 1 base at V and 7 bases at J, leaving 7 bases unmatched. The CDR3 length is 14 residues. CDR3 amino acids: CASSLGGTEGEQYF. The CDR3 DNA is TGTGCCAGCAGCTTAGGAGGGACAGAAGGGGAGCAGTACTTC.

CDR3 region: CASSDRAYTGELFF. The CDR3 DNA is TGTGCCAGCAGTGACAGGGCGTACACCGGGGAGCTGTTTTTT. The chain has TRBV2 and TRBJ2-2; D may be TRBD1 (5 bases). The CDR3 runs 14 residues. Deletions cut 3 bases from V and 3 bases from J, with 8 bases between. Germline CDR1 reads SNHLY; CDR2 reads FYNNEI.

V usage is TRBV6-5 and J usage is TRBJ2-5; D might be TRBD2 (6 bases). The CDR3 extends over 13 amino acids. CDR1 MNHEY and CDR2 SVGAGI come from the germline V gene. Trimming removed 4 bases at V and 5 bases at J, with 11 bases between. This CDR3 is CASSFPGRETQYF. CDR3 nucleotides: TGTGCCAGCAGTTTTCCAGGGAGGGAGACCCAGTACTTC.

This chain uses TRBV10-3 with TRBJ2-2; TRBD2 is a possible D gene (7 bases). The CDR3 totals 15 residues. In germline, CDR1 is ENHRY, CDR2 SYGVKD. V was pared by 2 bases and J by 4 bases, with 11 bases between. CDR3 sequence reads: CAISERGAPTGELFF. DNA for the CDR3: TGTGCCATCAGTGAGCGGGGGGCCCCCACCGGGGAGCTGTTTTTT.

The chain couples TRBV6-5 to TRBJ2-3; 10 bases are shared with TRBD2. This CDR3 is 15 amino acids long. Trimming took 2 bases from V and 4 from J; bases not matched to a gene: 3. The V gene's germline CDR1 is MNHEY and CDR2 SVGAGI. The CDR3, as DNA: TGTGCCAGCAGTTACGTAGCGGGGGGCGCAGATACGCAGTATTTT. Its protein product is CASSYVAGGADTQYF.

The CDR3 bases are TGTGCCAGCAGCACCGGGACAGGGGGCACAGATACGCAGTATTTT. This gives the protein CASSTGTGGTDTQYF. The chain has TRBV5-4 and TRBJ2-3, with 10 bases fitting TRBD1. V dropped 4 bases and J dropped 1; count of bases not matched to a gene: 3. Germline V gives CDR1 SGHNT, CDR2 YYREEE (reference sequence). CDR3 length equals 15 residues.

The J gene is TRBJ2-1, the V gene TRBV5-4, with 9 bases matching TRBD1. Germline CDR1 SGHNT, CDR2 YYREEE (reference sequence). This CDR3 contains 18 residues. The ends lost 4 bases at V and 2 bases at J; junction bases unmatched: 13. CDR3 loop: CASSDPDRGFSPYNEQFF. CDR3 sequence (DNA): TGTGCCAGCAGCGACCCCGACAGGGGGTTTTCTCCCTACAATGAGCAGTTCTTC.

CDR3 in DNA: TGTGCCAGCAGTGCGGAGGTAGAGACAGATACGCAGTATTTT. It encodes CASSAEVETDTQYF. The genes are TRBV27 and TRBJ2-3; D is possibly TRBD2 (5 bases). The CDR3 loop spans 14 amino acids. V was shortened by 5 bases and J by 3 bases, with 12 bases between the two germline ends. The V gene's germline CDR1 is MNHEY and CDR2 SMNVEV (reference sequence).

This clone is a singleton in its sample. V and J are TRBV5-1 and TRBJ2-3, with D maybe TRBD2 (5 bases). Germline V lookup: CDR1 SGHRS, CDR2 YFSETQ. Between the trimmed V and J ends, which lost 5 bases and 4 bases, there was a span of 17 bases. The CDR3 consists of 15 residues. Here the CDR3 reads CASRPLEANADTQYF. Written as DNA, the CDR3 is TGCGCCAGCAGACCCTTGGAGGCGAACGCAGATACGCAGTATTTT.